This entry lists 30 T cell receptor beta chains sequenced from one sample in a study of Graves' ophthalmopathy and Graves' hyperthyroidism. Transcripts of RNA were the source for amplifying TCR beta CDR3 regions. Second-round multiplex PCR came after a first-round RT-PCR that employed HTBI primers. TCRdb called the multiplex PCR reads again in MiXCR, with one record for every CDR3 protein. This sample has about 640,000 distinct CDR3 sequences, with about 38% found just once. Sequenced input: peripheral blood. The receptors come from an adult man with Graves' ophthalmopathy.

This clonotype was observed many times. J is TRBJ2-7 and V is TRBV2; TRBD2 agrees at 8 bases. Germline CDR1 reads SNHLY; CDR2 reads FYNNEI. CDR3 size: 15 residues. Trimming took 1 base from V and 0 from J; bases not matched to a gene: 2. As DNA, the CDR3 is TGTGCCAGCAGTGAAGGACTAGCGATCTCCTACGAGCAGTACTTC. It yields the protein CASSEGLAISYEQYF.

The table lists this clonotype with many counts. This sequence joins TRBV20-1 and TRBJ1-1; no clear D gene. Trimming cost V 2 bases and J 0 bases, with 10 bases left between them. CDR3 length equals 14 residues. Per the germline V gene, CDR1 is DFQATT and CDR2 is SNEGSKA (reference sequence). Written as DNA, the CDR3 is TGCAGTGCTAGAATGGGCAGCATGAACACTGAAGCTTTCTTT. It translates to CSARMGSMNTEAFF.

This clonotype appeared many times. This chain uses TRBV20-1 with TRBJ1-5; D remains unclear. The ends were cut back, 3 bases at V and 1 base at J, with 10 bases in the middle. The CDR3 covers 14 residues. Germline lookup yields CDR1 DFQATT and CDR2 SNEGSKA (reference sequence). The CDR3 here is CSARRKGSNQPQHF. Written as DNA, the CDR3 is TGCAGTGCTAGGCGAAAAGGGAGCAATCAGCCCCAGCATTTT.

The sample holds many counts of this clonotype. The genes are TRBV7-8 and TRBJ2-7; D perhaps matches TRBD2 (6 bases). V gave up 4 bases and J gave up 4 bases, with 11 bases separating them. The CDR3 has 13 residues. The germline V gene encodes CDR1 SGHVS and CDR2 FQNEAQ. In nucleotides, the CDR3 is TGTGCCAGCAGCTCTCGGGAGAGGTACGAGCAGTACTTC. Translation gives CASSSRERYEQYF.

This clonotype was seen many times. The chain is built from TRBV7-9 and TRBJ1-1; tentative D call: TRBD1 (5 bases). CDR3 length: 14 residues. The germline V and J ends were trimmed by 1 base and 4 bases, with 10 bases remaining between them. Germline CDR1 reads SEHNR; CDR2 reads FQNEAQ (reference sequence). DNA of the CDR3: TGTGCCAGCAGCTTAGAGGTGGGGCCCACTGAAGCTTTCTTT. It yields the protein CASSLEVGPTEAFF.

This clonotype was seen only a few times. The chain has TRBV5-6 and TRBJ1-3; no clear D. Germline-derived CDR1 and CDR2 are SGHDT and YYEEEE. CDR3 length: 14 amino acids. V lost 3 bases, J lost 2 bases, and 9 bases lay in between. The CDR3 DNA follows: TGTGCCAGCAGCTCAAGGTCAGCTGGAAACACCATATATTTT. Translation gives CASSSRSAGNTIYF.

This clonotype was counted many times. The chain employs TRBV10-3 and TRBJ1-5, with D uncertain. The ends were cut back, 10 bases at V and 2 bases at J, with 12 bases in the middle. Germline lookup yields CDR1 ENHRY and CDR2 SYGVKD. CDR3 length: 13 residues. CDR3 loop: CATSPDGNQPQHF. CDR3 nucleotide sequence: TGTGCCACCTCTCCGGACGGCAATCAGCCCCAGCATTTT.

The chain joins TRBV15 to TRBJ1-2; D is perhaps TRBD1 (5 bases). From germline, CDR1 is LNHNV and CDR2 YYDKDF (reference sequence). V lost 3 bases and J lost 0, with 11 bases in between. The CDR3 sequence is 15 residues long. The CDR3 DNA follows: TGTGCCACCAGCAGCCTCGACAGAGCTAACTATGGCTACACCTTC. Translation: CATSSLDRANYGYTF.

This clonotype was counted many times. The chain is built from TRBV2 and TRBJ1-2, with D possibly being TRBD1 (5 bases). Germline V gene lookup returns CDR1 SNHLY and CDR2 FYNNEI. The CDR3 has 15 residues. V dropped 7 bases and J dropped 2 bases, with 17 bases sitting between them. The chain's CDR3 is CASMDPGTANYGYTF. The CDR3 nucleotides read TGTGCCAGCATGGATCCCGGGACCGCCAACTATGGCTACACCTTC.

This chain joins TRBV15 and TRBJ1-1; 9 bases are shared with TRBD1. With V trimmed by 8 bases and J by 6 bases, 13 bases remained unmatched. Germline CDR1 is LNHNV and CDR2 is YYDKDF (reference sequence). This CDR3 has 15 residues. CDR3 residues: CATEYRGRSYAEAFF. The CDR3, as DNA: TGTGCCACCGAGTACAGGGGGCGATCGTACGCTGAAGCTTTCTTT.

Notes on this clonotype: A much larger clone lies one base from this, so it may be a read error. The chain has TRBV10-3 and TRBJ1-1; no clear D. Germline V gene lookup returns CDR1 ENHRY and CDR2 SYGVKD. The CDR3 covers 15 residues. CDR3 loop: CVPASREEGNTEAFF. Here the CDR3 DNA reads TGTGTACCTGCTTCTCGGGAGGAGGGGAACACTGAAGCTTTCTTT.

This clonotype has at least ten counts. V is TRBV7-9 and J is TRBJ1-5; possible D gene TRBD1, 5 bases. CDR1 is SEHNR and CDR2 is FQNEAQ in the germline V gene (reference sequence). This CDR3 spans 18 amino acids. Between the trimmed V and J ends, which lost 0 bases and 3 bases, there was a span of 18 bases. CDR3 region: CASSLAPRRDGLNQPQHF. The CDR3 DNA follows: TGTGCCAGCAGCTTAGCGCCTCGTCGGGACGGACTCAATCAGCCCCAGCATTTT.

This chain connects TRBV2 to TRBJ2-3, with D possibly matching TRBD1 (6 bases). The V end was cut by 10 bases, the J end by 0 bases, with 14 bases between. The CDR3 has 14 amino acids. CDR1 is SNHLY, CDR2 FYNNEI, per germline. CDR3 coding DNA: TGTGCCACCAGAGACAGGCTAAGCACAGATACGCAGTATTTT. It is translated as CATRDRLSTDTQYF.

V gene TRBV29-1 combines with J gene TRBJ2-5; 9 positions match TRBD2. With V trimmed by 8 bases and J by 4 bases, 11 bases remained unmatched. The CDR3 runs to 14 residues. Germline loops: CDR1 SQVTM, CDR2 ANQGSEA. The CDR3 DNA reads as TGCAGCAGTTTTGTAGCGGGGGCCCGAGAGACCCAGTACTTC. It codes for CSSFVAGARETQYF.

The chain couples TRBV12-3 or TRBV12-4 to TRBJ2-7, with D maybe TRBD2 (5 bases). The length of the CDR3 is 13 residues. Between the trimmed V and J ends, which lost 1 base and 5 bases, there was a span of 9 bases. The CDR3 spells CASSLGERNEQYF. CDR3 in DNA: TGTGCCAGCAGTTTAGGTGAGCGGAACGAGCAGTACTTC.

Ten or more counts support this clonotype. The V gene is TRBV15, the J gene TRBJ2-7, with TRBD2 matching over 7 bases. CDR1 and CDR2 (germline): LNHNV, YYDKDF (reference sequence). The junction had 11 bases not matched to a gene; V was cut back by 5 bases and J by 4 bases. CDR3 length equals 15 residues. The CDR3 reads CATSGGGLPSYEQYF. The CDR3 nucleotides are TGTGCCACCAGCGGGGGGGGACTGCCTTCTTACGAGCAGTACTTC. The full variable domain, with the rest looked up from reference TRBV15 and TRBJ2-7, is DAMVIQNPRYQVTQFGKPVTLSCSQTLNHNVMYWYQQKSSQAPKLLFHYYDKDFNNEADTPDNFQSRRPNTSFCFLDIRSPGLGDTAMYLCATSGGGLPSYEQYFGPGTRLTVT.

Turning to this clonotype: A read error is possible here, since a much larger clone lies one base away. The rearrangement uses TRBV20-1 and TRBJ2-5, with D maybe TRBD2 (7 bases). Trimming stripped 5 bases from V and 2 bases from J, with 21 bases between. The CDR3 spans 16 residues. Germline CDR1 reads DFQATT; CDR2 reads SNEGSKA (reference sequence). CDR3 region: CSAGLSASGQQETQYF. For the CDR3, the DNA is TGCAGTGCTGGACTTTCGGCTAGCGGACAGCAAGAGACCCAGTACTTC.

In the case of this clonotype: A clone one base away is much larger, so this may be a read error. The conserved phenylalanine or tryptophan normally closing the CDR3 is absent here, so this likely arose from a read error. This rearrangement joins TRBV7-2 to TRBJ1-5; 8 nucleotides agree with TRBD1. Unmatched junction bases numbered 6, after V lost 5 bases and J lost 3 bases. The CDR3 runs to 15 residues. CDR1 is SGHTA and CDR2 is FQGNSA in the germline V gene. Written as DNA, the CDR3 is TGTGCCAGCAGCCCAGGGGGACAGGCCAATCAGCCCCAGCATGTT. Residues: CASSPGGQANQPQHV.

The table lists this clonotype with many counts. The chain links TRBV25-1 to TRBJ2-5, with 10 bases that match TRBD1. After removal of 2 bases from V and 6 bases from J, the junction contained 6 bases not matched to a gene. The CDR3 loop spans 15 amino acids. The germline gives CDR1 MGHDK, CDR2 SYGVNS. CDR3 loop: CASSEPGQGRKTQYF. For the CDR3, the DNA is TGTGCCAGCAGTGAACCGGGACAGGGGAGGAAGACCCAGTACTTC.

Ten or more counts support this clonotype. J is TRBJ1-3 and V is TRBV7-9, with no clear D. Germline assignment: CDR1 SEHNR and CDR2 FQNEAQ (reference sequence). V dropped 1 base and J dropped 0 bases, with 4 bases sitting between them. This CDR3 comprises 14 residues. CDR3 DNA sequence: TGTGCCAGCAGCTTAGAGTTCTCTGGAAACACCATATATTTT. Protein sequence: CASSLEFSGNTIYF.

The rearrangement uses TRBV27 and TRBJ1-1; no reliable D call. Trimming left V 5 bases short and J 5 bases short, with 9 bases between. CDR1 MNHEY and CDR2 SMNVEV come from the germline V gene (reference sequence). The CDR3 sequence is 12 residues long. CDR3 region: CASSDRRTEAFF. The CDR3 DNA is TGTGCCAGCAGTGATAGAAGGACTGAAGCTTTCTTT.

This clonotype was picked up many times. The rearrangement joins TRBV2 to TRBJ2-7; no clear D gene. Germline CDR1 and CDR2: SNHLY and FYNNEI. There are 14 residues in the CDR3. Trimming removed 4 bases from V and 0 bases from J, with 10 bases in between. CDR3: CASSARTASYEQYF. The CDR3 nucleotides read TGTGCCAGCAGTGCGCGAACAGCCTCCTACGAGCAGTACTTC.

This clonotype appeared a few times. The chain combines TRBV3-1 with TRBJ1-1; 7 bases match TRBD1. CDR1 LGHDT and CDR2 YNNKEL come from the germline V gene (reference sequence). Losses at the gene ends were 4 bases for V and 8 bases for J; bases not matched to a gene: 4. The length of the CDR3 is 12 residues. CDR3 loop: CASSRSGQEAFF. The CDR3 nucleotides read TGTGCCAGCAGCCGTTCGGGACAGGAAGCTTTCTTT.

This clonotype was recorded many times. This chain links TRBV24-1 with TRBJ1-2; D is possibly TRBD1 (5 bases). V lost 10 bases to trimming and J lost 6 bases, with 11 bases between them. Germline values: CDR1 KGHDR, CDR2 SFDVKD. This CDR3 comprises 11 residues. This CDR3 reads CATGGMDGYTF. CDR3 DNA: TGTGCCACTGGGGGAATGGATGGCTACACCTTC.

The V gene is TRBV27, the J gene TRBJ1-1; tentative D call: TRBD1 (6 bases). Germline lookup yields CDR1 MNHEY and CDR2 SMNVEV (reference sequence). Trimming took off 6 bases at V and 4 bases at J, with 15 bases between the two ends. The CDR3 is made up of 14 amino acids. CDR3 nucleotide sequence: TGTGCCAGCAGACAGACAGGCCTGGGCACTGAAGCTTTCTTT. Protein product: CASRQTGLGTEAFF.

This clonotype came up many times. This chain links TRBV5-1 with TRBJ2-7; weak D call: TRBD2 (5 bases). The germline gives CDR1 SGHRS, CDR2 YFSETQ. The CDR3 spans 12 residues. The V and J ends lost 2 bases and 5 bases respectively, with 8 bases between them. The DNA for the CDR3 is TGCGCCAGCAGCTTTTCGGGGAACGAGCAGTACTTC. Translated, it gives CASSFSGNEQYF.

This clonotype was observed at least ten times. The chain joins TRBV7-2 to TRBJ1-6; 8 bases match TRBD1. The length of the CDR3 is 17 residues. Trimming took 4 bases from V and 1 from J; bases not matched to a gene: 6. Germline loops: CDR1 SGHTA, CDR2 FQGNSA. CDR3 sequence: CASSSGQGLSYNSPLHF. CDR3 in DNA: TGTGCCAGCAGCTCAGGACAGGGACTTTCCTATAATTCACCCCTCCACTTT.

With regard to this clonotype: Given the absence of the conserved phenylalanine or tryptophan at the CDR3 end, a read error is likely. This chain uses TRBV5-4 with TRBJ1-2; 7 bases are a match to TRBD1. The germline CDR1 and CDR2 sequences are SGHNT and YYREEE (reference sequence). The CDR3 is 14 residues long. V lost 4 bases and J lost 5; bases outside the gene matches: 8. The DNA of the CDR3 is TGTGCCAGCAGCCAGACAGGGATGCCGTATGGCTACACCCTC. It is translated as CASSQTGMPYGYTL.

This clonotype was seen at least ten times. The chain joins TRBV2 to TRBJ2-7; 9 bases are a match to TRBD1. This CDR3 contains 14 residues. Losses at the gene ends were 7 bases for V and 6 bases for J; bases not matched to a gene: 10. CDR1 and CDR2 from the germline V gene are SNHLY and FYNNEI. The CDR3: CASMARTGVFEQYF. The CDR3, as DNA: TGTGCCAGCATGGCGAGGACAGGGGTTTTCGAGCAGTACTTC.

Ten or more counts support this clonotype. V gene TRBV10-2 combines with J gene TRBJ1-1; D is unresolved. Germline values: CDR1 WSHSY, CDR2 SAAADI. Trimming shortened V by 4 bases and J by 7 bases, and 13 bases separated the two germline ends. The CDR3 extends over 13 amino acids. The CDR3 DNA is TGCGCCAGCAGTGTTGGGTTACTCAGTGAAGCTTTCTTT. Its protein product is CASSVGLLSEAFF.